Listed below are T cell receptor beta chains from one sample, sequenced in a study of T cell repertoires in cytomegalovirus infection. Their antigens are not known. TCRdb re-derived calls from the reads in MiXCR, one entry per CDR3 protein. This table has about 890,000 distinct CDR3 sequences, roughly a third appearing once. This material consisted of cultured CD8+ T cells from PBMCs, taken from culture after CMV antigen stimulation. Every receptor here comes from a human donor in good health (CMV status not recorded). Some clones in this sample may be carry-over from other donors' samples. CDR3s include the opening cysteine and the closing phenylalanine or tryptophan. D genes are given only for firm matches. Not all rows give a size; the values are once, few, many and, for expanded clones, a class.

V	length	D	size	J	DNA	CDR3
TRBV20-1	17	TRBD1	.	TRBJ1-2	TGCAGTGCTAGAGCCCGGGACAGGGGACCGCCCTCTTATGGCTACACCTTC	CSARARDRGPPSYGYTF
TRBV19	15	TRBD1	.	TRBJ1-6	TGTGCCAGTAGTATAGAAGGGACAGCTAATTCACCCCTCCACTTT	CASSIEGTANSPLHF
TRBV7-6	14	.	many	TRBJ2-1	TGTGCCAGCAGCTCGGCGGACTTGGGCAATGAGCAGTTCTTC	CASSSADLGNEQFF
TRBV20-1	16	TRBD1	few	TRBJ1-5	TGCAGTGCTCGGAACCGGGACAGGGGACGCAATCAGCCCCAGCATTTT	CSARNRDRGRNQPQHF
TRBV18	19	TRBD1	few	TRBJ1-4	TGTGCCAGCTCACCACCAACGGCGTCAGGGGGTTCGACTAATGAAAAACTGTTTTTT	CASSPPTASGGSTNEKLFF
TRBV7-6	15	TRBD1	few	TRBJ1-5	TGTGCCAGCAGCGACCAGGGGGCCCCCAGCCAGCCCCAGCATTTT	CASSDQGAPSQPQHF
TRBV29-1	11	.	.	TRBJ1-1	TGCAGCGTTGAAGATCGCCGGGGAGCTTTCTTT	CSVEDRRGAFF
TRBV2	16	.	.	TRBJ1-1	TGTGCCAGCACAAGCTATGGCTTTGGGCCACACACTGAAGCTTTCTTT	CASTSYGFGPHTEAFF
TRBV28	14	.	many	TRBJ2-5	TGTGCCAGCGGGACGGACAAAGGGCGAGAGACCCAGTACTTC	CASGTDKGRETQYF
TRBV20-1	19	.	.	TRBJ2-6	TGCAGTGCTAGAGATGTCGGGTCGCAGGAACGCTCTGGGGCCAACGTCCTGACTTTC	CSARDVGSQERSGANVLTF
TRBV11-2	20	TRBD2	.	TRBJ2-1	TGTGCCAGCAGCTCCACTAGGGGGCTAGCGGGGGGGCCGTATGACAATGAGCAGTTCTTC	CASSSTRGLAGGPYDNEQFF
TRBV12-3/TRBV12-4	12	TRBD1	.	TRBJ2-7	TGTGCCACTAAGACAGGGGGCCACGAGCAGTACTTC	CATKTGGHEQYF
TRBV6-2/TRBV6-3	12	.	few	TRBJ1-5	TGTGCCAGCAGCTACACCAGCGTACCCCAGCATTTT	CASSYTSVPQHF
TRBV28	17	.	.	TRBJ2-1	TGTGCCAGCAGTTCCCTCCGGGGAGGAGTCCCCTACAATGAGCAGTTCTTC	CASSSLRGGVPYNEQFF
TRBV28	15	.	.	TRBJ2-3	TGTGCCAGCAGCTCAGGGCGTCTCTTCACAGATACGCAGTATTTT	CASSSGRLFTDTQYF
TRBV7-6	13	.	many	TRBJ2-7	TGTGCCAGCAGCCGACAGGAGCCCTACGAGCAGTACTTC	CASSRQEPYEQYF
TRBV10-3	15	TRBD1	.	TRBJ1-2	TGTGCCATCAGTGAGACCCTAAGGGGACAGGCTGGCTACACCTTC	CAISETLRGQAGYTF
TRBV29-1	16	.	.	TRBJ1-2	TGCAGCGTTGAAGATCGGCAGGAACGCGTTAACTATGGCTACACCTTC	CSVEDRQERVNYGYTF
TRBV27	14	.	few	TRBJ2-3	TGTGCCAGCAGTCCTCTGAGCGAGACAGATACGCAGTATTTT	CASSPLSETDTQYF
TRBV27	13	.	.	TRBJ2-1	TGTGCCAGCAGTGATAGCAGTAACAATGAGCAGTTCTTC	CASSDSSNNEQFF
TRBV7-3	15	TRBD1	few	TRBJ2-3	TGTGCCAGCAGCTTAGGACAGGGGTTCACAGATACGCAGTATTTT	CASSLGQGFTDTQYF
TRBV28	14	TRBD1	once	TRBJ1-4	TGTGCCAGCACCAAGACAGGGAGTAGAGAAAAACTGTTTTTT	CASTKTGSREKLFF
TRBV5-5	18	TRBD1	once	TRBJ1-1	TGTGCCAGCAGCTTAGGACTAACCGGAGGGGGCACAGACACTGAAGCTTTCTTT	CASSLGLTGGGTDTEAFF
TRBV4-3	16	.	.	TRBJ2-4	TGCGCCAGCAGCCAAGACCTCAGGGGGGTGAGAAACATTCAGTACTTC	CASSQDLRGVRNIQYF
TRBV12-3/TRBV12-4	15	TRBD2	.	TRBJ2-5	TGTGCCAGCAGACGATCGACTAGCGGAAAAGAGACCCAGTACTTC	CASRRSTSGKETQYF
TRBV4-1	17	TRBD2	few	TRBJ2-5	TGCGCCAGCAGCCAACTCGGGTTAGCGGGGGATCAAGAGACCCAGTACTTC	CASSQLGLAGDQETQYF
TRBV18	12	.	once	TRBJ2-7	TGTGCCAGCTCACCAGGAGATTTCGAGCAGTACTTC	CASSPGDFEQYF
TRBV6-2/TRBV6-3	18	.	.	TRBJ2-1	TGTGCCAGCAGTTACTCAGAGGCGACCCAATCCTCCTACAATGAGCAGTTTTTC	CASSYSEATQSSYNEQFF
TRBV19	15	TRBD2	few	TRBJ2-7	TGTGCCAGTAGTACCGGACTAGCGGAGCTCTACGAGCAGTACTTC	CASSTGLAELYEQYF
TRBV7-2	11	.	few	TRBJ1-1	TGTGCCAGCAGCCGAACGGGAGGTGCTTTCTTT	CASSRTGGAFF
TRBV20-1	14	TRBD1	.	TRBJ1-2	TGCAGTGCTAGAGACAGGGACAGGGTCTATGGCTACACCTTC	CSARDRDRVYGYTF
TRBV7-9	12	.	.	TRBJ1-4	TGTGCCAGTCAGTGGGTGAATGAAAAACTGTTTTTT	CASQWVNEKLFF
TRBV2	12	.	.	TRBJ1-1	TGTGCCAGCAGCGGCGTGGGGGCTGAAGCTTTCTTT	CASSGVGAEAFF
TRBV5-6	15	.	many	TRBJ1-1	TGTGCCAGCAGCTTGGCGGAGGCAGGGAACACTGAAGCTTTCTTT	CASSLAEAGNTEAFF
TRBV7-6	14	TRBD2	few	TRBJ2-3	TGTGCCAGCAGCCATAGCGGGGGGACAGATACGCAGTATTTT	CASSHSGGTDTQYF
TRBV6-2/TRBV6-3	15	.	few	TRBJ1-1	TGTGCCAGCAGACCCGGGCTGACTTTGAACACTGAAGCTTTCTTT	CASRPGLTLNTEAFF
TRBV11-2	15	.	few	TRBJ2-3	TGTGCCAGCAGCTTAGATTCCCGCCGCACAGATACGCAGTATTTT	CASSLDSRRTDTQYF
TRBV27	13	TRBD2	few	TRBJ2-1	TGTGCCAGCAGAGCGACTAGCACGGACGAGCAGTTCTTC	CASRATSTDEQFF
TRBV6-5	14	TRBD1	few	TRBJ2-1	TGTGCCAGCAGTTCTATCGACAGGGCAAATGAGCAGTTCTTC	CASSSIDRANEQFF
TRBV19	16	.	few	TRBJ2-1	TGTGCCAGTAGTACGGGTGGGTGGCAGGGGGGGCCTGAGCAGTTCTTC	CASSTGGWQGGPEQFF
TRBV12-3/TRBV12-4	14	.	few	TRBJ1-6	TGTGCCAGCAGTTACACAGGGTTCGATTCACCCCTCCACTTT	CASSYTGFDSPLHF
TRBV7-9	13	.	.	TRBJ1-5	TGTGCCAGCAGCCCCGGAATCTCTCAGCCCCAGCATTTT	CASSPGISQPQHF
TRBV5-4	12	TRBD1	few	TRBJ2-1	TGTGCCAGCAGCCAGGGGGAAGACGAGCAGTTCTTC	CASSQGEDEQFF
TRBV7-3	14	TRBD1	few	TRBJ1-1	TGTGCCAGCAGCACCAATACAGGGGTTACTGAAGCTTTCTTT	CASSTNTGVTEAFF
TRBV27	16	.	few	TRBJ2-2	TGTGCCAGCAGTCCAGAAACCGGGACATTTCCCCGGGAGCTGTTTTTT	CASSPETGTFPRELFF
TRBV7-9	12	.	few	TRBJ1-2	TGTGCCGCCACCTCCAAGAACTATGGCTACACCTTC	CAATSKNYGYTF
TRBV19	20	TRBD1	few	TRBJ2-1	TGTGCCAGTAGTATTATGGCCTATATGCCGGGACAGTTGACCTACAATGAGCAGTTCTTC	CASSIMAYMPGQLTYNEQFF
TRBV10-1	15	.	.	TRBJ2-7	TGCGCCAGCAGCCCGACGGACAGCGTACGACACGAGCAGTACTTC	CASSPTDSVRHEQYF
TRBV4-3	15	.	.	TRBJ1-4	TGCGCCAGCAGCCAAGATCCGGGAACGGGGGAAAAACTGTTTTTT	CASSQDPGTGEKLFF
TRBV6-1	20	TRBD2	.	TRBJ2-5	TGTGCCAGCAGTGAGAGTCTCCCGGGACTAGCGGGGGAACCGGGAGAGACCCAGTACTTC	CASSESLPGLAGEPGETQYF
TRBV24-1	15	TRBD1	once	TRBJ2-5	TGTGCCACCAGTGATTCAAGACAGGGCCAAGAGACCCAGTACTTC	CATSDSRQGQETQYF
TRBV7-9	17	TRBD1	few	TRBJ1-1	TGTGCCAGCAGCCCAATTATGGGGAACAGGGGACTTACTGAAGCTTTCTTT	CASSPIMGNRGLTEAFF
TRBV12-3/TRBV12-4	15	TRBD1	many	TRBJ1-5	TGTGCCAGCAGGATAGACAGGGGGCGAAATCAGCCCCAGCATTTT	CASRIDRGRNQPQHF